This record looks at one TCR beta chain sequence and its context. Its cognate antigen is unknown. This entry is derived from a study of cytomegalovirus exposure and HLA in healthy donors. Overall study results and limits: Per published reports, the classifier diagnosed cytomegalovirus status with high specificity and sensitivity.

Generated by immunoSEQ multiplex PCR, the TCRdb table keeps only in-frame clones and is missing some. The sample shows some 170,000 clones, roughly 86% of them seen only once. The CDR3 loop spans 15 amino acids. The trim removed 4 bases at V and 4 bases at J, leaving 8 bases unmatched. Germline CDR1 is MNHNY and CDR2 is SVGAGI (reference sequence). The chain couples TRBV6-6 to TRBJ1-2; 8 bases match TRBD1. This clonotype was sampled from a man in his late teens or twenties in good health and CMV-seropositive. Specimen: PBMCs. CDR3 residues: CASSSQGANFYGYTF. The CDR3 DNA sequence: TGTGCCAGCAGTTCGCAGGGGGCAAACTTCTATGGCTACACCTTC.